This T cell receptor (beta chain) emerged from a study of regulatory T cells in long-lasting Graves disease. The CDR3 loop spans 15 amino acids. V lost 5 bases and J lost 0, with 14 bases in between. In germline, CDR1 is LNHDA, CDR2 SQIVND (reference sequence). Assembly of TCR beta libraries relied on iRepertoire HTBI primers together with Arm-PCR of CDR3 regions. As handled by the study authors: Analysis of the samples identified 60 to 75 TRBV and around 15 TRBJ segments. Using its own MiXCR run on the multiplex PCR reads, TCRdb lists one record per CDR3 protein. V and J calls and clone size were set by TCRdb, not the authors. The sample lists fewer than 450,000 distinct CDR3 sequences; about 15% were seen once. Time point here: newly diagnosed GD, antithyroid drugs for less than 3 months. PBMCs provided the RNA from which the TCR library was made. The same specimen was also included in a second study, on T cells in Graves' hyperthyroidism and ophthalmopathy. That study adds: The model foresaw ophthalmopathy a median approximately 6.3 months prior to onset.

The sequence derives from a woman between 35 and 50 years old with Graves disease. The chain joins TRBV19 to TRBJ2-7; D is perhaps TRBD1 or TRBD2 (5 bases each). The source was peripheral blood mononuclear cells (PBMCs), collected at new diagnosis, from a patient treated with antithyroid drugs. CDR3 bases: TGTGCCAGTAGTCGGGACCCGAGGGGCTCCTACGAGCAGTACTTC. This codes for CASSRDPRGSYEQYF.